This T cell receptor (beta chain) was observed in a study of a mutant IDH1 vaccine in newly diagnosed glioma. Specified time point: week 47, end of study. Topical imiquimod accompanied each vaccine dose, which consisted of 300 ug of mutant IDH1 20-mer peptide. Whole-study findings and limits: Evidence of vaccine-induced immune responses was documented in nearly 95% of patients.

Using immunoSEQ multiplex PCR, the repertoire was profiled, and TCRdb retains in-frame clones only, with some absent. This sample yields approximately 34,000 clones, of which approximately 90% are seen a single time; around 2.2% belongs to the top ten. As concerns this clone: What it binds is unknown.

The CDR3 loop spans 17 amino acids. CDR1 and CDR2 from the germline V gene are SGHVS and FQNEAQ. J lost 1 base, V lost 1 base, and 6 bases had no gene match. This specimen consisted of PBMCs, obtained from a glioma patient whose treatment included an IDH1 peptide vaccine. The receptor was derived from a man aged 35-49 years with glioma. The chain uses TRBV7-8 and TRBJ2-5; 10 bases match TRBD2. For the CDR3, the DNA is TGTGCCAGCAGCTTAGGGCTAGCGGGAGAAATCCAAGAGACCCAGTACTTC. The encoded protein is CASSLGLAGEIQETQYF.